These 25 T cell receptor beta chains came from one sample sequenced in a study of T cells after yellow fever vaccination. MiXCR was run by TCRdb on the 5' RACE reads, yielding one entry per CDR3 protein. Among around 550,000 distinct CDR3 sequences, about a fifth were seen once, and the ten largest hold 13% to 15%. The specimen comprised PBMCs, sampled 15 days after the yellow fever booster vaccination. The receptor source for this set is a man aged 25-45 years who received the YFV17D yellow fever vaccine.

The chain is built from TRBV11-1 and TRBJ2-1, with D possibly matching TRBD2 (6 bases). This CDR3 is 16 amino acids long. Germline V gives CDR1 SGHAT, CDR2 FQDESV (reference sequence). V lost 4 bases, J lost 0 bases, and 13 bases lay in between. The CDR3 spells CASSSILAYSYNEQFF. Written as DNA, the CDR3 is TGTGCCAGCAGCTCTATACTAGCTTACTCCTACAATGAGCAGTTCTTC.

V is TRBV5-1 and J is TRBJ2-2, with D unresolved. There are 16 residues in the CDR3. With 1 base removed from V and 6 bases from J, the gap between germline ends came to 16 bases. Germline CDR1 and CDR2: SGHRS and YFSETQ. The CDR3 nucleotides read TGCGCCAGCAGCTTGTGGGCGTTAGGTGGTCCCGGGGAGCTGTTTTTT. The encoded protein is CASSLWALGGPGELFF.

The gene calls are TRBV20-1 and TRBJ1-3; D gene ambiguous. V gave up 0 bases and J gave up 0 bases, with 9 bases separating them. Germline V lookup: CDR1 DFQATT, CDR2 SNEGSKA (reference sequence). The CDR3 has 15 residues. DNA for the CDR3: TGCAGTGCTAGAGATTTGTACCCCTCTGGAAACACCATATATTTT. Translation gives CSARDLYPSGNTIYF.

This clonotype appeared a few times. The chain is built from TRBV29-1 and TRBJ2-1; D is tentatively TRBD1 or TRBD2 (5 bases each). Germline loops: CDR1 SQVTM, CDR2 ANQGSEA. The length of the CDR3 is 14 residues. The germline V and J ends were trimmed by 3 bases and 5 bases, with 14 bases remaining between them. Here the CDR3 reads CSVDPGRQDNEQFF. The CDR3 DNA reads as TGCAGCGTTGATCCGGGGCGGCAGGACAATGAGCAGTTCTTC.

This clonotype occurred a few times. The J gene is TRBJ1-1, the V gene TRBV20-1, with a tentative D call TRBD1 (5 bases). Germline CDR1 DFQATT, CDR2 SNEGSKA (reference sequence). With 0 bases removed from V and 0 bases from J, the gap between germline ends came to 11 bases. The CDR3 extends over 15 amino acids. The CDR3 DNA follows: TGCAGTGCTAGAGATGGGGCGAAGCTGAACACTGAAGCTTTCTTT. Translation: CSARDGAKLNTEAFF.

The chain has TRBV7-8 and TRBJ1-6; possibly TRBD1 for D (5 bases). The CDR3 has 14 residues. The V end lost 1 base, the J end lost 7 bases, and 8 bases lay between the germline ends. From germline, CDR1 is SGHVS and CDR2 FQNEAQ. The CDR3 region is CASSLGQRNSPLHF. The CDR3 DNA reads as TGTGCCAGCAGCTTAGGACAGCGAAATTCACCCCTCCACTTT.

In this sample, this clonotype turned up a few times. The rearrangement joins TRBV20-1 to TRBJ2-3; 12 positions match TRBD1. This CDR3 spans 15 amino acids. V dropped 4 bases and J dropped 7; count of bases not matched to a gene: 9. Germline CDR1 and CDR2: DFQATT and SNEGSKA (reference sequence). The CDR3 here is CSANRGDRGPYTQYF. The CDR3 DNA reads TGCAGTGCTAACCGCGGGGACAGGGGGCCGTATACGCAGTATTTT.

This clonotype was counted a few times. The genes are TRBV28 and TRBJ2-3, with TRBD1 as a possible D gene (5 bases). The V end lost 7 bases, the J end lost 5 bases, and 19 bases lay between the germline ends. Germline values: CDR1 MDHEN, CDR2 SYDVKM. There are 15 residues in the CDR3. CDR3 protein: CASTTLISDKDTQYF. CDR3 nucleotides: TGTGCCAGCACTACCCTCATCTCGGACAAAGATACGCAGTATTTT.

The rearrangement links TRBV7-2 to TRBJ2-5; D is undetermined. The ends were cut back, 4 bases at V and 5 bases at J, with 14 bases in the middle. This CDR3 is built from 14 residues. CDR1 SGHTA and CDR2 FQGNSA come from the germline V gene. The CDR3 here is CASSSTGPWETQYF. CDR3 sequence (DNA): TGTGCCAGCAGCTCTACCGGGCCCTGGGAGACCCAGTACTTC.

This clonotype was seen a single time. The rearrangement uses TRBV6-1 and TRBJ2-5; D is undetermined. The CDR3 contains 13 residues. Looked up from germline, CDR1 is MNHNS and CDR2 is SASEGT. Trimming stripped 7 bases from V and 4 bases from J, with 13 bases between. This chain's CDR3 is CASTSSIVETQYF. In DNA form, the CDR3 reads TGTGCCAGCACCTCTTCCATTGTAGAGACCCAGTACTTC.

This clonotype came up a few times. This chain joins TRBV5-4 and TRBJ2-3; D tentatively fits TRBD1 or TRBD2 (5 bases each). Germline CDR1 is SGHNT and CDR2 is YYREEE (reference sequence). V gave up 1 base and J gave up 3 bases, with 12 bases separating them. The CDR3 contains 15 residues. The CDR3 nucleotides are TGTGCCAGCAGCTTGCAGGGACGGGTGACAGATACGCAGTATTTT. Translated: CASSLQGRVTDTQYF.

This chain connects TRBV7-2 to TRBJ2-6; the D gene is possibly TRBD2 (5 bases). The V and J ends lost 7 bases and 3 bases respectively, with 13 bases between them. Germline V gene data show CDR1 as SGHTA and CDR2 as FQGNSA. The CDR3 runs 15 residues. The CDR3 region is CASTLSGVGANVLTF. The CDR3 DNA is TGTGCCAGCACCCTCAGCGGAGTTGGGGCCAACGTCCTGACTTTC.

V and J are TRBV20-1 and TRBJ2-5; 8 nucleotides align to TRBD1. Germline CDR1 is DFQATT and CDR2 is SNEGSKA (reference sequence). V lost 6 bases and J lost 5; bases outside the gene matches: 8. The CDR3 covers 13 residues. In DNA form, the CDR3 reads TGCAGTGCAACCCAGGGGGCGCGGGAGACCCAGTACTTC. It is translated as CSATQGARETQYF.

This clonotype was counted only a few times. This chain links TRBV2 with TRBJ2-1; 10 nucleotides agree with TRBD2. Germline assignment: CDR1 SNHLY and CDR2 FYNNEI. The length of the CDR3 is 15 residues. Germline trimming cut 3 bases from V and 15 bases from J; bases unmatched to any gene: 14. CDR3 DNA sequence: TGTGCCAGCAGTGACCAGCAACTAGCGGGGCACCCAGCGTTCTTC. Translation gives CASSDQQLAGHPAFF. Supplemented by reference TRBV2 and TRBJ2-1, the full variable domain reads EPEVTQTPSHQVTQMGQEVILRCVPISNHLYFYWYRQILGQKVEFLVSFYNNEISEKSEIFDDQFSVERPDGSNFTLKIRSTKLEDSAMYFCASSDQQLAGHPAFFGPGTRLTVL.

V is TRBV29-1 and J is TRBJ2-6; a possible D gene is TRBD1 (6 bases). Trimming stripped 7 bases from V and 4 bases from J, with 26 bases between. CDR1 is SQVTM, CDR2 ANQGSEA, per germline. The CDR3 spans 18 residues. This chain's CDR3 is CSARTVKFGVSGANVLTF. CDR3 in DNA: TGCAGCGCCAGGACAGTTAAGTTTGGGGTGTCCGGGGCCAACGTCCTGACTTTC. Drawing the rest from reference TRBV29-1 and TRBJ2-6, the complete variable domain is SAVISQKPSRDICQRGTSLTIQCQVDSQVTMMFWYRQQPGQSLTLIATANQGSEATYESGFVIDKFPISRPNLTFSTLTVSNMSPEDSSIYLCSARTVKFGVSGANVLTFGAGSRLTVL.

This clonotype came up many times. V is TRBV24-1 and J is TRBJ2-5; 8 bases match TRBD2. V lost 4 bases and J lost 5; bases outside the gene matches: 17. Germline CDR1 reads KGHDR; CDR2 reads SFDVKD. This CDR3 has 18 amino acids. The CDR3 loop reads CATSDSSASGRGGETQYF. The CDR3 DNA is TGTGCCACCAGTGACTCATCGGCCAGCGGGAGAGGAGGTGAGACCCAGTACTTC.

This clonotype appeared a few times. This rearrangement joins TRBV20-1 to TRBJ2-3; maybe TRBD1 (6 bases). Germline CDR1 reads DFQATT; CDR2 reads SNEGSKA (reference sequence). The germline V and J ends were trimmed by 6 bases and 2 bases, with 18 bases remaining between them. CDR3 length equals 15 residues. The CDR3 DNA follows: TGCAGTGCACGCCCCGGGACAACCTTCACAGATACGCAGTATTTT. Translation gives CSARPGTTFTDTQYF.

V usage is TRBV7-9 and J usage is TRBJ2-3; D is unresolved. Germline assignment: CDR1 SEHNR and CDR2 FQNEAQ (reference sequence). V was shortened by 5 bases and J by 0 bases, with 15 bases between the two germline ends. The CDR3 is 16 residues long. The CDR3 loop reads CASSQKAEPSTDTQYF. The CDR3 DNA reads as TGTGCCAGCAGCCAAAAGGCGGAGCCTAGCACAGATACGCAGTATTTT.

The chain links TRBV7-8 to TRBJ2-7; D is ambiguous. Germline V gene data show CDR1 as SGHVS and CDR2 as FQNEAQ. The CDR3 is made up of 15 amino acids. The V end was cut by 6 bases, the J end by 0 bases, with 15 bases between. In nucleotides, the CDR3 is TGTGCCAGCAGTGCCCTGTTTGGCGGCTCCTACGAGCAGTACTTC. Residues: CASSALFGGSYEQYF. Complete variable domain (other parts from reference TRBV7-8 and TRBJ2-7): GAGVSQSPRYKVAKRGQDVALRCDPISGHVSLFWYQQALGQGPEFLTYFQNEAQLDKSGLPSDRFFAERPEGSVSTLKIQRTQQEDSAVYLCASSALFGGSYEQYFGPGTRLTVT.

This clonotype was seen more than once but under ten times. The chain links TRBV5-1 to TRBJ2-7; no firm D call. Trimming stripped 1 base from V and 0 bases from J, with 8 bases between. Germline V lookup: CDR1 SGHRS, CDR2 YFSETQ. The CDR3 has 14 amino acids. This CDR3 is CASSLNSASYEQYF. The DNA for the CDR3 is TGCGCCAGCAGCTTGAACTCAGCCTCCTACGAGCAGTACTTC.

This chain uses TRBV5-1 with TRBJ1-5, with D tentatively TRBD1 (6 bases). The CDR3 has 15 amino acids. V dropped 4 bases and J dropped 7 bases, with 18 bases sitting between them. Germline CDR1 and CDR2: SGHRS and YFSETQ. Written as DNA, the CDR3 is TGCGCCAGCAGCCCTTCACAGGGAGGGGGACAGCCCCAGCATTTT. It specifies CASSPSQGGGQPQHF.

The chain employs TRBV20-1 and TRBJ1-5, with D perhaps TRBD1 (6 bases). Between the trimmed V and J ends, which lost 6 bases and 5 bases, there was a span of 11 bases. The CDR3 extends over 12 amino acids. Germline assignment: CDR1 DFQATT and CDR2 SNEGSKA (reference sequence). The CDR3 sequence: CSARQADQPQHF. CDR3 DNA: TGCAGTGCAAGACAGGCGGATCAGCCCCAGCATTTT.

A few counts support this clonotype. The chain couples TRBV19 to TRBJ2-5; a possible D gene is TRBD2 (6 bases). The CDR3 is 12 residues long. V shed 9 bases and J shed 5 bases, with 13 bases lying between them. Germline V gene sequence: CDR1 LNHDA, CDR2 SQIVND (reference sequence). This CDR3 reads CASRTGSETQYF. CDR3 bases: TGTGCCAGCCGTACCGGGAGCGAGACCCAGTACTTC.

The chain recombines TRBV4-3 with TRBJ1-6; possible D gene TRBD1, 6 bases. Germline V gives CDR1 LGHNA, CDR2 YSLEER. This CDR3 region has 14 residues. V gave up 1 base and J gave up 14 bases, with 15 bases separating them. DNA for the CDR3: TGCGCCAGCAGCCAAGTGGAGGACAGCCCTACCCTCCACTTT. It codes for CASSQVEDSPTLHF.

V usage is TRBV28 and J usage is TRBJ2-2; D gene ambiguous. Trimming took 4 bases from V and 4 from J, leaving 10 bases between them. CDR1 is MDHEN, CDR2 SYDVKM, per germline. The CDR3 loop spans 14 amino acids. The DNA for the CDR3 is TGTGCCAGCAGTTCTCTGTATCCCACCGGGGAGCTGTTTTTT. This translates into CASSSLYPTGELFF.